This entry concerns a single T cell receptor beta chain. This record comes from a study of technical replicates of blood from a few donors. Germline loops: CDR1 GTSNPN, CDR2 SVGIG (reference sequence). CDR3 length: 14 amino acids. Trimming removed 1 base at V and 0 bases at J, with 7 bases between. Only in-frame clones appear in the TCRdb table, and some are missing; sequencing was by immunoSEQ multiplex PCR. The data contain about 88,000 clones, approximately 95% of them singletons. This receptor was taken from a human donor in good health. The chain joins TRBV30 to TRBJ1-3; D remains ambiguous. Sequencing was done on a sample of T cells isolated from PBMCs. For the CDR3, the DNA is TGTGCCTGGAGTGCAGTTTTCTCTGGAAACACCATATATTTT. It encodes CAWSAVFSGNTIYF.